These 20 T cell receptor beta chains originate from one sample sequenced in a study of T cells in Graves' hyperthyroidism and ophthalmopathy. TCR beta CDR3 sequences were amplified from RNA transcripts. TCR CDR3 regions were first amplified by RT-PCR with HTBI primers. TCRdb recomputed calls from the multiplex PCR reads with MiXCR, one row per CDR3 protein. The sample gives some 600,000 distinct CDR3 sequences, about 15% of which show up once; roughly 5.7% is in the top ten. Input material: blood. These receptors were obtained from a woman in her twenties or thirties with Graves' hyperthyroidism that later progressed to Graves' ophthalmopathy.

With respect to this clonotype: A much larger clone differs from this one at a single base, so this may be a read error. The gene calls are TRBV28 and TRBJ2-7; D might be TRBD1 (6 bases). The germline V and J ends were trimmed by 8 bases and 3 bases, with 14 bases remaining between them. CDR1 MDHEN and CDR2 SYDVKM come from the germline V gene. CDR3 size: 13 residues. Written as DNA, the CDR3 is TGTGCCAGCGGCAACGGACAGAACTACGAGCAGTACTTC. This sequence encodes CASGNGQNYEQYF.

This clonotype was seen more than once but under ten times. V gene TRBV4-2 combines with J gene TRBJ2-7, with 7 bases matching TRBD1. Germline-derived CDR1 and CDR2 are LGHNA and YNFKEQ. With 3 bases clipped from V and 3 bases from J, the junction kept 11 bases outside the gene matches. The CDR3 runs 16 residues. The CDR3 sequence: CASSQGDSPSGYEQYF. The CDR3 DNA reads TGTGCCAGCAGCCAGGGGGACAGCCCCTCTGGCTACGAGCAGTACTTC.

This clonotype was detected a few times. The chain combines TRBV5-6 with TRBJ1-3, with TRBD1 as a possible D gene (5 bases). With 3 bases removed from V and 0 bases from J, the gap between germline ends came to 13 bases. CDR1 is SGHDT and CDR2 is YYEEEE in the germline V gene. The CDR3 totals 16 residues. The CDR3 region has the DNA TGTGCCAGCAGCTCGGCTGACAGCTACTCTGGAAACACCATATATTTT. The encoded protein is CASSSADSYSGNTIYF.

Many counts were recorded for this clonotype. The CDR3 sequence is CSAKGVGNQPQHF. CDR3 bases: TGCAGTGCTAAAGGGGTCGGGAATCAGCCCCAGCATTTT. V gene TRBV20-1 combines with J gene TRBJ1-5, with D possibly being TRBD1 (5 bases). Trimming removed 4 bases from V and 4 bases from J, with 11 bases in between. Germline values: CDR1 DFQATT, CDR2 SNEGSKA (reference sequence). This CDR3 spans 13 amino acids.

The chain recombines TRBV28 with TRBJ2-3; the match to TRBD2 covers 15 bases. J was trimmed by 10 bases and V by 2 bases; bases with no gene match: 7. The CDR3 runs 16 residues. Germline loops: CDR1 MDHEN, CDR2 SYDVKM. CDR3 sequence reads: CASSLTGLAGGPAQYF. CDR3 in DNA: TGTGCCAGCAGTTTAACCGGACTAGCGGGAGGGCCCGCGCAGTATTTT.

The rearrangement joins TRBV30 to TRBJ1-3; a possible D gene is TRBD1 (5 bases). This CDR3 region has 14 residues. The ends were cut back, 0 bases at V and 9 bases at J, with 15 bases in the middle. The germline V gene encodes CDR1 GTSNPN and CDR2 SVGIG (reference sequence). DNA of the CDR3: TGTGCCTGGAGTGTACAAGGGACGGCGGTCACCATATATTTT. As protein: CAWSVQGTAVTIYF.

The chain combines TRBV12-3 or TRBV12-4 with TRBJ2-4, with 11 bases lining up with TRBD1. The CDR3 contains 22 residues. J was trimmed by 2 bases and V by 3 bases; bases with no gene match: 21. The CDR3: CASSLISGTGGDKVVTKNIQYF. DNA for the CDR3: TGTGCCAGCAGTTTGATATCCGGGACAGGGGGGGATAAGGTGGTTACCAAAAACATTCAGTACTTC.

The table lists this clonotype with many counts. This rearrangement joins TRBV27 to TRBJ2-7; D call uncertain. Deletions cut 2 bases from V and 5 bases from J, with 10 bases between. CDR1 MNHEY and CDR2 SMNVEV come from the germline V gene (reference sequence). The length of the CDR3 is 13 residues. The CDR3 DNA reads TGTGCCAGCAGTTTAGGACCTCGGAACGAGCAGTACTTC. Translation: CASSLGPRNEQYF.

The chain uses TRBV7-9 and TRBJ2-7; 8 bases are shared with TRBD2. The germline CDR1 and CDR2 sequences are SEHNR and FQNEAQ (reference sequence). Trimming took 5 bases from V and 2 from J; bases not matched to a gene: 8. This CDR3 comprises 15 residues. CDR3 in amino acids: CASSDGTSGAYEQYF. In DNA, the CDR3 is TGTGCCAGCAGCGACGGAACTAGCGGCGCCTACGAGCAGTACTTC. Complete variable domain (other parts from reference TRBV7-9 and TRBJ2-7): DTGVSQNPRHKITKRGQNVTFRCDPISEHNRLYWYRQTLGQGPEFLTYFQNEAQLEKSRLLSDRFSAERPKGSFSTLEIQRTEQGDSAMYLCASSDGTSGAYEQYFGPGTRLTVT.

Only a few counts were recorded for this clonotype. The rearrangement joins TRBV24-1 to TRBJ1-2; no definite D call. Germline assignment: CDR1 KGHDR and CDR2 SFDVKD. Trimming pared 9 bases from V and 2 bases from J, leaving 9 bases between. This CDR3 contains 12 residues. CDR3 nucleotide sequence: TGTGCCACCGGGGAAGGAAACTATGGCTACACCTTC. Protein sequence: CATGEGNYGYTF.

This clonotype was detected only a few times. V and J are TRBV24-1 and TRBJ2-3; 10 bases fit TRBD2. This CDR3 has 17 amino acids. Germline CDR1 and CDR2: KGHDR and SFDVKD. The J segment lost 2 bases and the V segment lost 0 bases, leaving 4 bases of the junction unmatched. CDR3 protein: CATSDLQGTSDTDTQYF. CDR3 coding DNA: TGTGCCACCAGTGATTTGCAAGGGACTAGCGACACAGATACGCAGTATTTT.

In its sample, this clonotype was seen many times. The gene calls are TRBV14 and TRBJ1-4, with D uncertain. Germline-derived CDR1 and CDR2 are SGHDN and FVKESK. The CDR3 is 12 amino acids. V lost 8 bases, J lost 3 bases, and 7 bases lay in between. Written as DNA, the CDR3 is TGTGCCAGCTCAGCCTCTAATGAAAAACTGTTTTTT. Translated: CASSASNEKLFF.

Ten or more counts support this clonotype. The chain carries TRBV3-1 and TRBJ1-3; tentatively, D is TRBD1 (5 bases). V was clipped by 6 bases and J by 0 bases, with 12 bases between them. CDR3 length equals 15 residues. Per germline, CDR1 LGHDT and CDR2 YNNKEL (reference sequence). In DNA form, the CDR3 reads TGTGCCAGCAGGGAAACAGGAATCTCTGGAAACACCATATATTTT. Translation gives CASRETGISGNTIYF.

The chain recombines TRBV4-1 with TRBJ2-3, with D possibly matching TRBD2 (6 bases). Trimming left V 0 bases short and J 13 bases short, with 11 bases between. Germline assignment: CDR1 MGHRA and CDR2 YSYEKL. The CDR3 covers 12 residues. The chain's CDR3 is CASSQDRGGEYF. Written as DNA, the CDR3 is TGCGCCAGCAGCCAAGATCGAGGAGGGGAGTATTTT.

This clonotype was observed at least ten times. V is TRBV9 and J is TRBJ1-2; tentatively, D is TRBD1 (6 bases). The CDR3 is 15 amino acids. V was clipped by 0 bases and J by 7 bases, with 16 bases between them. CDR1 is SGDLS and CDR2 is YYNGEE in the germline V gene. CDR3 in amino acids: CASSVAGDPRTGYTF. CDR3 coding DNA: TGTGCCAGCAGCGTAGCAGGGGACCCTCGGACTGGCTACACCTTC.

This clonotype was counted a few times. The V and J genes are TRBV6-1 and TRBJ1-2; D possibly corresponds to TRBD1 (5 bases). The V and J ends lost 7 bases and 3 bases respectively, with 15 bases between them. CDR1 MNHNS and CDR2 SASEGT come from the germline V gene. This CDR3 comprises 14 residues. Here the CDR3 reads CASTSYQGDYGYTF. The CDR3 DNA follows: TGTGCCAGCACCTCATACCAAGGGGACTATGGCTACACCTTC.

The J gene is TRBJ1-6, the V gene TRBV3-1, with D possibly TRBD1 on 5 matching bases. The CDR3 sequence is 15 residues long. V dropped 1 base and J dropped 6 bases, with 10 bases sitting between them. Germline V lookup: CDR1 LGHDT, CDR2 YNNKEL (reference sequence). CDR3 sequence reads: CASSQAGGGNSPLHF. In nucleotides, the CDR3 is TGTGCCAGCAGCCAAGCGGGGGGTGGTAATTCACCCCTCCACTTT.

In its sample, this clonotype was seen many times. The chain employs TRBV3-1 and TRBJ1-2; 8 nucleotides align to TRBD1. CDR1 LGHDT and CDR2 YNNKEL come from the germline V gene (reference sequence). V lost 2 bases, J lost 4 bases, and 3 bases stayed unmatched. The CDR3 contains 14 residues. Here the CDR3 reads CASSQPTGGYGYTF. The CDR3 DNA follows: TGTGCCAGCAGCCAACCTACAGGGGGCTATGGCTACACCTTC.

This clonotype has a count of ten or more. The chain employs TRBV7-2 and TRBJ2-7; possibly TRBD1 or TRBD2 for D (5 bases each). The CDR3 contains 13 residues. Trimming stripped 5 bases from V and 5 bases from J, with 13 bases between. From germline, CDR1 is SGHTA and CDR2 FQGNSA. CDR3 residues: CASSLARDDEQYF. CDR3 coding DNA: TGTGCCAGCAGCCTCGCTCGGGACGACGAGCAGTACTTC.

This clonotype has a count of ten or more. This sequence joins TRBV27 and TRBJ2-5; a weak D match, TRBD1 (5 bases). Germline V gene sequence: CDR1 MNHEY, CDR2 SMNVEV (reference sequence). There are 14 residues in the CDR3. V shed 3 bases and J shed 5 bases, with 13 bases lying between them. The DNA of the CDR3 is TGTGCCAGCAGTTTGGGGCCCACCTCCGAGACCCAGTACTTC. This sequence encodes CASSLGPTSETQYF.